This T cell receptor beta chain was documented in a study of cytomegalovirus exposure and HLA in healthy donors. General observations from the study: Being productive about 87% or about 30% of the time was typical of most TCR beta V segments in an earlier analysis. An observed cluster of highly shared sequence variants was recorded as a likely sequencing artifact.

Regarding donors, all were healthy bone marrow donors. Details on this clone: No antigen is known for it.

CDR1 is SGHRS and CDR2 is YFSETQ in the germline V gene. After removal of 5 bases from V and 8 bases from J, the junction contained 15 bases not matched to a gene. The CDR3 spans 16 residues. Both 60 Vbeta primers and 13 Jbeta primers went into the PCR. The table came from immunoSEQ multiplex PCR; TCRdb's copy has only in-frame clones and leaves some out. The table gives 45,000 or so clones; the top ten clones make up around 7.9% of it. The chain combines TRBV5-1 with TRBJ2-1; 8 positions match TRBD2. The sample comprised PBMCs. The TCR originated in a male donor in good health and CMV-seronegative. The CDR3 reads CASRGFRWTSIDEQFF. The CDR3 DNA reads TGCGCCAGCAGGGGATTCCGGTGGACTAGCATCGATGAGCAGTTCTTC.